Sequencing of this T cell receptor (beta chain) was carried out in a study of T cell clonality in common variable immunodeficiency. Germline-derived CDR1 and CDR2 are LNHDA and SQIVND (reference sequence). Germline trimming cut 7 bases from V and 5 bases from J; bases unmatched to any gene: 4. The CDR3 spans 13 residues. Regarding the study as a whole: In common variable immunodeficiency, TCR beta chains reportedly carried fewer deletions and N-nucleotide insertions. Authors noted CVID clonality's cause needs subpopulation repertoire sequencing.

Of note for this clone: As yet, its antigen is unknown. The read falls 3 residues short of the CDR3 end, and the missing part is taken from the germline J gene.

Measured with immunoSEQ multiplex PCR; TCRdb has only the in-frame clones, and not every one. This sample carries under 35,000 clones, none of them present only once. The receptor's source is a human donor with common variable immunodeficiency. This chain connects TRBV19 to TRBJ1-5, with 8 bases identical to TRBD1. Sequencing was done on a sample of peripheral blood mononuclear cells. The sequenced CDR3 bases are TGTGCCAGTACCCCGGACAGGGATCAGCCC. It translates to CASTPDRDQP. The entire CDR3 protein is CASTPDRDQPQHF.